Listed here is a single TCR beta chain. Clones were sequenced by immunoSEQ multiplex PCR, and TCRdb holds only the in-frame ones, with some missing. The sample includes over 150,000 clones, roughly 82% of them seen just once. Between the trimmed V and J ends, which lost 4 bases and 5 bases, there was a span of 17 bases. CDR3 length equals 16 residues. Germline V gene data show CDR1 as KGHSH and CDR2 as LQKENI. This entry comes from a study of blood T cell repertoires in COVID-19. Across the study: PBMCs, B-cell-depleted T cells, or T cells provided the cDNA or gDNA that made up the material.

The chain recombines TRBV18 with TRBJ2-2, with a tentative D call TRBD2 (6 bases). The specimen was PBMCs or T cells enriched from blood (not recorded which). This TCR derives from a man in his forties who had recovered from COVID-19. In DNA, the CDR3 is TGTGCCAGCTCACGGGCCGGGACTGGAGGGACCGGGGAGCTGTTTTTT. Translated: CASSRAGTGGTGELFF.